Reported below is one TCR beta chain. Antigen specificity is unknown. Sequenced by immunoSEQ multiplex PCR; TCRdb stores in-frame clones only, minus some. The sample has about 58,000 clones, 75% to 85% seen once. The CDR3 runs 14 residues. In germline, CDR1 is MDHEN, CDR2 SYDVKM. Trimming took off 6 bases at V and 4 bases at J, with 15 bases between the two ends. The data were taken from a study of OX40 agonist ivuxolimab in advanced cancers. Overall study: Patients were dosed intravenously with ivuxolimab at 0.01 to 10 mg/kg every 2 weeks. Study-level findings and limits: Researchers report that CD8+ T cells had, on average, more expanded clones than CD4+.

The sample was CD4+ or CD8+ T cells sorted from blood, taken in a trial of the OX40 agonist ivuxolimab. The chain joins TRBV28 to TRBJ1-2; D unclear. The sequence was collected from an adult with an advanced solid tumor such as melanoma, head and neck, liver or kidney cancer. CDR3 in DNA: TGTGCCAGCAGACCACAAAGGCTCAGCTATGGCTACACCTTC. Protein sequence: CASRPQRLSYGYTF.